The entry below describes one TCR beta chain. Primers: 60 Vbeta forward and 13 Jbeta reverse. Data came from immunoSEQ multiplex PCR; TCRdb stores just in-frame clones and leaves some out. The repertoire holds roughly 180,000 clones, with around 80% as singletons. This specimen comes from a study of cytomegalovirus exposure and HLA in healthy donors. The germline gives CDR1 LNHNV, CDR2 YYDKDF (reference sequence). V was pared by 1 base and J by 0 bases, with 10 bases between. The CDR3 is 15 residues long. The sequenced material came from PBMCs. V and J are TRBV15 and TRBJ2-7, with D unresolved. The receptor was derived from a woman aged 25 to 39 in good health and CMV-seronegative. For the CDR3, the DNA is TGTGCCACCAGCAGAGTTGCAGGCAGCTCCTACGAGCAGTACTTC. It specifies CATSRVAGSSYEQYF.